This is a list of T cell receptor beta chains from one sample in a study of blood T cell repertoires in COVID-19. Data came from immunoSEQ multiplex PCR; TCRdb stores just in-frame clones and leaves some out. The data show approximately 140,000 clones, with about 80% seen just once and 3.9% held by the top ten. What was sequenced was PBMCs or T cells enriched from blood (not recorded which). The receptor source for this set is a man aged 45-65 years in a cohort exposed to, infected with or recovered from COVID-19 (not recorded which). Each CDR3 is given with its conserved first and last residue. The D gene is left open where the match is weak. Clone size is stated in some rows and not others, as once, few, many or a class when expanded.

j_gene: TRBJ1-4; v_gene: TRBV30; d_gene: .; abundance: .; CDR3nt: TGTGCCTGGAGTGTACGGCGGGGGGAGGAAAAACTGTTTTTT; CDR3aa: CAWSVRRGEEKLFF
j_gene: TRBJ1-1; v_gene: TRBV3-1/TRBV3-2; d_gene: TRBD1; abundance: .; CDR3nt: TGTGCCAGCAGCCCGTCGACAGGGTGGGCAGTGGTGAACACTGAAGCTTTCTTT; CDR3aa: CASSPSTGWAVVNTEAFF
j_gene: TRBJ2-7; v_gene: TRBV29-1; d_gene: .; abundance: .; CDR3nt: TGCAGCGTTCGCCCCGCGACGGGTCCCTACGAGCAGTACTTC; CDR3aa: CSVRPATGPYEQYF
j_gene: TRBJ1-2; v_gene: TRBV30; d_gene: .; abundance: .; CDR3nt: TGTGCCTGGACTGTAGGGGGAAACTATGGCTACACCTTC; CDR3aa: CAWTVGGNYGYTF
j_gene: TRBJ1-1; v_gene: TRBV12-3/TRBV12-4; d_gene: .; abundance: .; CDR3nt: TGTGCCAGCAGTTTAGTAGATGGCACTGAAGCTTTCTTT; CDR3aa: CASSLVDGTEAFF
j_gene: TRBJ1-1; v_gene: TRBV15; d_gene: TRBD1; abundance: .; CDR3nt: TGTGCCACCCTCGACAGGGGATTAAACACTGAAGCTTTCTTT; CDR3aa: CATLDRGLNTEAFF
j_gene: TRBJ2-5; v_gene: TRBV7-8; d_gene: TRBD1; abundance: few; CDR3nt: TGTGCCAGCAGCACCCCCCGGGACAGGGTTGAGAGGGAGACCCAGTACTTC; CDR3aa: CASSTPRDRVERETQYF
j_gene: TRBJ2-4; v_gene: TRBV7-2; d_gene: TRBD1; abundance: few; CDR3nt: TGTGCCAGCAGCTGGACAGGGGGAGCCAAAAACATTCAGTACTTC; CDR3aa: CASSWTGGAKNIQYF
j_gene: TRBJ2-2; v_gene: TRBV7-6; d_gene: TRBD2; abundance: .; CDR3nt: TGTGCCAGCAGCACTTCGGGGGGGCTTGGCGGGGAGCTGTTTTTT; CDR3aa: CASSTSGGLGGELFF
j_gene: TRBJ1-1; v_gene: TRBV6-5; d_gene: .; abundance: .; CDR3nt: TGTGCCAGCAGGGGGACAAGCACTGAAGCTTTCTTT; CDR3aa: CASRGTSTEAFF
j_gene: TRBJ2-5; v_gene: TRBV6-2/TRBV6-3; d_gene: TRBD2; abundance: .; CDR3nt: TGTGCCAGCAGCCAACGACTAGCGAGACAAGAGACCCAGTACTTC; CDR3aa: CASSQRLARQETQYF
j_gene: TRBJ2-7; v_gene: TRBV7-8; d_gene: TRBD2; abundance: .; CDR3nt: TGTGCCAGCAGCCCAAGCGGGAGGGCAGGTTACGAGCAGTACTTC; CDR3aa: CASSPSGRAGYEQYF
j_gene: TRBJ1-5; v_gene: TRBV2; d_gene: .; abundance: .; CDR3nt: TGTGCCAGCCTCACAGGGTTGAATCAGCCCCAGCATTTT; CDR3aa: CASLTGLNQPQHF
j_gene: TRBJ1-3; v_gene: TRBV7-2; d_gene: .; abundance: .; CDR3nt: TGTGCCAGCATGGGAGGGGCAGCTGGAAACACCATATATTTT; CDR3aa: CASMGGAAGNTIYF
j_gene: TRBJ2-1; v_gene: TRBV27; d_gene: .; abundance: .; CDR3nt: TGTGCCAGCAGCCTCGGGACACCCTACAATGAGCAGTTCTTC; CDR3aa: CASSLGTPYNEQFF
j_gene: TRBJ1-5; v_gene: TRBV7-2; d_gene: TRBD1; abundance: .; CDR3nt: TGTGCCAGCAGCTTAGTTCAGGGGGCACAGCCCCAGCATTTT; CDR3aa: CASSLVQGAQPQHF
j_gene: TRBJ1-1; v_gene: TRBV29-1; d_gene: .; abundance: .; CDR3nt: TGCAGCGTTGACTCTTCCGGGTATAACCCATTCACTGAAGCTTTCTTT; CDR3aa: CSVDSSGYNPFTEAFF
j_gene: TRBJ2-2; v_gene: TRBV18; d_gene: .; abundance: .; CDR3nt: TGTGCCAGCTCACCAGCGGGCACGAACACCGGGGAGCTGTTTTTT; CDR3aa: CASSPAGTNTGELFF
j_gene: TRBJ2-2; v_gene: TRBV7-6; d_gene: TRBD2; abundance: .; CDR3nt: TGTGCCAGCAGCGACGCAACCGGGACTAGCGCCGGGGAGCTGTTTTTT; CDR3aa: CASSDATGTSAGELFF
j_gene: TRBJ1-1; v_gene: TRBV27; d_gene: .; abundance: few; CDR3nt: TGTGCCAGCAGTTTATATGGGACCCCGGGAGGCACTGAAGCTTTCTTT; CDR3aa: CASSLYGTPGGTEAFF
j_gene: TRBJ1-5; v_gene: TRBV6-2/TRBV6-3; d_gene: .; abundance: .; CDR3nt: TGTGCCAGCAGTTACGGGCAGGGATTTCGTCAGCCCCAGCATTTT; CDR3aa: CASSYGQGFRQPQHF
j_gene: TRBJ2-7; v_gene: TRBV5-5; d_gene: TRBD1; abundance: .; CDR3nt: TGTGCCAGCAGCCCAGGGACAGGATACACCTACGAGCAGTACTTC; CDR3aa: CASSPGTGYTYEQYF
j_gene: TRBJ1-5; v_gene: TRBV19; d_gene: TRBD1; abundance: .; CDR3nt: TGTGCCAGTAGAACGGGACAGTCCAATCAGCCCCAGCATTTT; CDR3aa: CASRTGQSNQPQHF
j_gene: TRBJ2-7; v_gene: TRBV9; d_gene: .; abundance: few; CDR3nt: TGTGCCAGCAGCCCCCGGACAGATCTCTCCTACGAGCAGTACTTC; CDR3aa: CASSPRTDLSYEQYF
j_gene: TRBJ1-2; v_gene: TRBV7-2; d_gene: .; abundance: .; CDR3nt: TGTGCCAGCAGCCCAGGGAAAAACTATGGCTACACCTTC; CDR3aa: CASSPGKNYGYTF
j_gene: TRBJ2-7; v_gene: TRBV21-1; d_gene: .; abundance: .; CDR3nt: TGTGCCAGCAGAACCATGACAGGGGACACCTACGAGCAGTACTTC; CDR3aa: CASRTMTGDTYEQYF
j_gene: TRBJ1-2; v_gene: TRBV6-1; d_gene: .; abundance: .; CDR3nt: TGTGCCAGCAGTGAAGGTGTCTGGAGGGGCAGGGACTCTGGCTACACCTTC; CDR3aa: CASSEGVWRGRDSGYTF
j_gene: TRBJ1-5; v_gene: TRBV19; d_gene: .; abundance: .; CDR3nt: TGTGCCAGTAGTATATCGAGCCGGGGAAGTAATCAGCCCCAGCATTTT; CDR3aa: CASSISSRGSNQPQHF
j_gene: TRBJ2-7; v_gene: TRBV24-1; d_gene: .; abundance: once; CDR3nt: TGTGCCACCAGTGAAGGAGGCAGGACCTACGAGCAGTACTTC; CDR3aa: CATSEGGRTYEQYF
j_gene: TRBJ2-7; v_gene: TRBV10-3; d_gene: .; abundance: .; CDR3nt: TGTGCCATCGGAGGACAGTCCTACGAGCAGTACTTC; CDR3aa: CAIGGQSYEQYF
j_gene: TRBJ1-2; v_gene: TRBV10-3; d_gene: .; abundance: .; CDR3nt: TGTGCCATCAGTGAATGGGAGGGTGGCTACACCTTC; CDR3aa: CAISEWEGGYTF
j_gene: TRBJ1-1; v_gene: TRBV4-1; d_gene: TRBD1; abundance: .; CDR3nt: TGCGCCAGCAGCCAGACGGACAGGGAATACACTGAAGCTTTCTTT; CDR3aa: CASSQTDREYTEAFF
j_gene: TRBJ2-5; v_gene: TRBV6-5; d_gene: TRBD1; abundance: many; CDR3nt: TGTGCCAGCAGCCTGACAGGGCCTGGAGAGACCCAGTACTTC; CDR3aa: CASSLTGPGETQYF
j_gene: TRBJ1-4; v_gene: TRBV25-1; d_gene: .; abundance: .; CDR3nt: TGTGCCAGCAGTCTGCGGACGGGGGTAAATGAAAAACTGTTTTTT; CDR3aa: CASSLRTGVNEKLFF
j_gene: TRBJ1-6; v_gene: TRBV3-1/TRBV3-2; d_gene: TRBD1; abundance: .; CDR3nt: TGTGCCAGCAGCCCACAGGGGTCCACCTATAATTCACCCCTCCACTTT; CDR3aa: CASSPQGSTYNSPLHF
j_gene: TRBJ2-7; v_gene: TRBV7-9; d_gene: TRBD1; abundance: .; CDR3nt: TGTGCCAGCAGCTTAGACAGGGGCCCTCTCTACGAGCAGTACTTC; CDR3aa: CASSLDRGPLYEQYF
j_gene: TRBJ1-1; v_gene: TRBV14; d_gene: .; abundance: medium-sized; CDR3nt: TGTGCCAGCAGCCAAGAAACGGGGTGGAACACTGAAGCTTTCTTT; CDR3aa: CASSQETGWNTEAFF
j_gene: TRBJ2-1; v_gene: TRBV24-1; d_gene: TRBD2; abundance: .; CDR3nt: TGTGCCACCAGTGACCCAGGCCTAGCGGGAGCCTACAATGAGCAGTTCTTC; CDR3aa: CATSDPGLAGAYNEQFF
j_gene: TRBJ2-1; v_gene: TRBV20-1; d_gene: .; abundance: once; CDR3nt: TGCAGTGCTGCCGGGGGCAATGAGCAGTTCTTC; CDR3aa: CSAAGGNEQFF
j_gene: TRBJ1-5; v_gene: TRBV7-9; d_gene: .; abundance: .; CDR3nt: TGTGCCAGCAGCTATCTTAGCAATCAGCCCCAGCATTTT; CDR3aa: CASSYLSNQPQHF
j_gene: TRBJ1-5; v_gene: TRBV2; d_gene: .; abundance: .; CDR3nt: TGTGCCAGCAGGACCCGAGGGAGTCAGCCCCAGCATTTT; CDR3aa: CASRTRGSQPQHF
j_gene: TRBJ2-1; v_gene: TRBV9; d_gene: TRBD1; abundance: few; CDR3nt: TGTGCCAGCAGCGTAGAAGGGCAGGGGGCCGATGAGCAGTTCTTC; CDR3aa: CASSVEGQGADEQFF
j_gene: TRBJ2-4; v_gene: TRBV3-1/TRBV3-2; d_gene: TRBD1; abundance: .; CDR3nt: TGTGCCAGCACCAACCGGGACAGGTCGAACATTCAGTACTTC; CDR3aa: CASTNRDRSNIQYF
j_gene: TRBJ2-7; v_gene: TRBV7-9; d_gene: .; abundance: .; CDR3nt: TGTGCCAGCAGCTTGAGCGAGGCAGGGGAGCAGTACTTC; CDR3aa: CASSLSEAGEQYF
j_gene: TRBJ1-4; v_gene: TRBV7-2; d_gene: TRBD1; abundance: .; CDR3nt: TGTGCCAGCAGCGCAAGACAGGGACTGTTTGAAAAACTGTTTTTT; CDR3aa: CASSARQGLFEKLFF
j_gene: TRBJ2-2; v_gene: TRBV27; d_gene: .; abundance: .; CDR3nt: TGTGCCAGCACCACGTGGGGACACTGGAACACCGGGGAGCTGTTTTTT; CDR3aa: CASTTWGHWNTGELFF
j_gene: TRBJ1-2; v_gene: TRBV19; d_gene: .; abundance: .; CDR3nt: TGTGCCAGTAGTATAGGTTTAACTAACTATGGCTACACCTTC; CDR3aa: CASSIGLTNYGYTF
j_gene: TRBJ2-7; v_gene: TRBV5-6; d_gene: .; abundance: .; CDR3nt: TGTGCCAGCAGCTGGATCGCAGGGGGAGGCGAGCAGTACTTC; CDR3aa: CASSWIAGGGEQYF
j_gene: TRBJ2-2; v_gene: TRBV29-1; d_gene: .; abundance: .; CDR3nt: TGCAGCGTCGCACTTGGCGGGGAGCTGTTTTTT; CDR3aa: CSVALGGELFF
j_gene: TRBJ2-1; v_gene: TRBV11-2; d_gene: .; abundance: many; CDR3nt: TGTGCCAGCAGCCCCGAAGTGGAGGCCCGGAAGGAGCAGTTCTTC; CDR3aa: CASSPEVEARKEQFF
j_gene: TRBJ1-5; v_gene: TRBV7-9; d_gene: .; abundance: .; CDR3nt: TGTGCCAGCAGCTTAGGCGGTCGGCAGTATAGCAATCAGCCCCAGCATTTT; CDR3aa: CASSLGGRQYSNQPQHF
j_gene: TRBJ2-2; v_gene: TRBV3-1/TRBV3-2; d_gene: .; abundance: .; CDR3nt: TGTGCCAGCAGCCAAACCCGACAGGGAGGCGGGGAGCTGTTTTTT; CDR3aa: CASSQTRQGGGELFF
j_gene: TRBJ1-1; v_gene: TRBV4-1; d_gene: .; abundance: .; CDR3nt: TGCGCCAGCAGCATTACACAGAACACTGAAGCTTTCTTT; CDR3aa: CASSITQNTEAFF
j_gene: TRBJ1-5; v_gene: TRBV3-1/TRBV3-2; d_gene: .; abundance: .; CDR3nt: TGTGCCAGCAGCCCGGGAGTGGCGCAGCCCCAGCATTTT; CDR3aa: CASSPGVAQPQHF
j_gene: TRBJ2-7; v_gene: TRBV28; d_gene: TRBD2; abundance: .; CDR3nt: TGTGCCAGCAGTTTACTAGCGGAGAACTACGAGCAGTACTTC; CDR3aa: CASSLLAENYEQYF
j_gene: TRBJ1-4; v_gene: TRBV5-4; d_gene: .; abundance: .; CDR3nt: TGTGCCAGCCAGCTGGCACCAGGGGCGGGCAATGAAAAACTGTTTTTT; CDR3aa: CASQLAPGAGNEKLFF
j_gene: TRBJ1-1; v_gene: TRBV11-2; d_gene: TRBD1; abundance: once; CDR3nt: TGTGCCAGCAGCTTGGGGACAGGGCGCACTGAAGCTTTCTTT; CDR3aa: CASSLGTGRTEAFF